This TCR beta chain was sequenced in a study of CD8 T cells in Susac syndrome. Study information: At blood draw, Susac syndrome patients were therapy-naive, on corticosteroids, or on intravenous immunoglobulin alone.

The study's findings and limits: In total CD8+ repertoires, 15 to 20 Susac-specific public clones were found, and in CD8+ TEMRA repertoires, roughly 5 were found. The study conceded that relatively few individuals underwent its TCR sequencing and HLA analysis.

The sequenced target, TCR beta, came from blood CD8+ and CD4+ T cells. Reverse transcription of roughly 0.45 to 1 ug RNA used random hexamers. TCRdb redid the calling of the immunoSEQ multiplex PCR reads with MiXCR, one entry per CDR3 protein. The table includes about 140,000 distinct CDR3 sequences, approximately 95% detected once. A remark on this clonotype: What it binds is unknown.

This clonotype was sampled from a human donor with Susac syndrome. The sample comprised CD8+ T cells from PBMCs.

CDR3 protein: CASSLGAGDGTGELFF. CDR3 DNA: TGTGCCAGCAGCTTAGGAGCGGGAGACGGCACCGGGGAGCTGTTTTTT. The chain combines TRBV13 with TRBJ2-2, with 8 bases fitting TRBD2. Germline V gene lookup returns CDR1 PRHDT and CDR2 FYEKMQ (reference sequence). The CDR3 spans 16 residues. The trim removed 0 bases at V and 4 bases at J, leaving 4 bases unmatched.